What follows are 26 T cell receptor beta chains derived from one specimen sequenced in a study of OX40 agonist ivuxolimab in advanced cancers. Using immunoSEQ multiplex PCR, the repertoire was profiled, and TCRdb retains in-frame clones only, with some absent. The data hold under 100,000 clones, with 85% to 95% observed a single time. The material sequenced was CD4+ or CD8+ T cells sorted from blood, taken in a trial of the OX40 agonist ivuxolimab. These receptor sequences come from an adult with an advanced solid tumor such as melanoma, head and neck, liver or kidney cancer.

This clone was observed a handful of times. This sequence joins TRBV19 and TRBJ2-7, with 7 bases fitting TRBD2. This CDR3 spans 14 amino acids. The V gene's germline CDR1 is LNHDA and CDR2 SQIVND (reference sequence). J lost 3 bases, V lost 8 bases, and 10 bases had no gene match. CDR3: CASPGLGNFYEQYF. CDR3 nucleotide sequence: TGTGCCAGTCCTGGACTAGGCAATTTCTACGAGCAGTACTTC.

The rearrangement links TRBV4-1 to TRBJ2-1, with D perhaps being TRBD1 or TRBD2 (5 bases each). Trimming left V 5 bases short and J 2 bases short, with 16 bases between. This CDR3 comprises 16 residues. In germline, CDR1 is MGHRA, CDR2 YSYEKL. The DNA for the CDR3 is TGCGCCAGCAGCTCAAGTGGGGGAGAACCCTACAATGAGCAGTTCTTC. The encoded protein is CASSSSGGEPYNEQFF.

J is TRBJ2-5 and V is TRBV6-5, with a tentative D call TRBD1 (6 bases). The V end lost 5 bases, the J end lost 1 base, and 11 bases lay between the germline ends. This CDR3 has 14 residues. Looked up from germline, CDR1 is MNHEY and CDR2 is SVGAGI. Here the CDR3 reads CASSNIRGQETQYF. The CDR3 DNA sequence: TGTGCCAGCAGTAATATCAGGGGCCAAGAGACCCAGTACTTC.

The V gene is TRBV2, the J gene TRBJ1-2; unclear D gene. Germline V gene lookup returns CDR1 SNHLY and CDR2 FYNNEI. Trimming removed 6 bases at V and 2 bases at J, with 10 bases between. This CDR3 is 13 amino acids long. CDR3 DNA sequence: TGTGCCAGCAGCTCGACGGGCAACTATGGCTACACCTTC. This sequence encodes CASSSTGNYGYTF.

The gene calls are TRBV5-6 and TRBJ2-1; 12 bases fit TRBD2. CDR1 SGHDT and CDR2 YYEEEE come from the germline V gene. CDR3 length equals 16 residues. The V segment lost 5 bases and the J segment 6 bases; nucleotides outside the gene matches: 9. The CDR3 sequence is CASRVLGLAGSNEQFF. CDR3 coding DNA: TGTGCCAGCAGGGTCTTAGGACTAGCGGGGAGCAATGAGCAGTTCTTC.

The rearrangement joins TRBV13 to TRBJ1-1; D is unclear. The CDR3 spans 14 residues. Germline-derived CDR1 and CDR2 are PRHDT and FYEKMQ (reference sequence). The V end was cut by 2 bases, the J end by 0 bases, with 7 bases between. The CDR3 is CASSLSPMNTEAFF. The CDR3 DNA reads as TGTGCCAGCAGCTTATCACCGATGAACACTGAAGCTTTCTTT. The full variable domain, its missing parts supplied by reference TRBV13 and TRBJ1-1, is AAGVIQSPRHLIKEKRETATLKCYPIPRHDTVYWYQQGPGQDPQFLISFYEKMQSDKGSIPDRFSAQQFSDYHSELNMSSLELGDSALYFCASSLSPMNTEAFFGQGTRLTVV.

This clone turned up a few times. This sequence joins TRBV10-3 and TRBJ2-7, with TRBD1 matching 7 bases. This CDR3 is 15 amino acids long. Per the germline V gene, CDR1 is ENHRY and CDR2 is SYGVKD. V trimming: 3 bases; J trimming: 2 bases; junction bases outside the gene matches: 7. The CDR3 protein is CAISETGDLPYEQYF. CDR3 nucleotide sequence: TGTGCCATCAGTGAAACAGGGGATTTGCCCTACGAGCAGTACTTC.

This clone appeared once. The V and J genes are TRBV4-3 and TRBJ1-4, with D possibly matching TRBD1 (5 bases). The CDR3 length is 14 residues. Deletions cut 1 base from V and 7 bases from J, with 10 bases between. Per germline, CDR1 LGHNA and CDR2 YSLEER. CDR3 protein: CASSQVGTGEKLFF. The CDR3 nucleotides are TGCGCCAGCAGCCAAGTTGGGACGGGTGAAAAACTGTTTTTT.

This clone was seen just once. The rearrangement links TRBV10-3 to TRBJ2-3, with 7 bases fitting TRBD2. The V gene's germline CDR1 is ENHRY and CDR2 SYGVKD. The CDR3 extends over 15 amino acids. Trimming at V came to 0 bases and at J to 3 bases, leaving 3 bases not matched to a gene. Here the CDR3 DNA reads TGTGCCATCAGTGAGTCCACTAGCGAGACAGATACGCAGTATTTT. It yields the protein CAISESTSETDTQYF.

The genes are TRBV5-3 and TRBJ1-1; no clear D gene. TRBV5-3 is identified as an open reading frame with a role that is uncertain. With 1 base removed from V and 9 bases from J, the gap between germline ends came to 10 bases. The CDR3 spans 12 residues. The CDR3 nucleotides read TGTGCCAGAAGCTTGCCGGCGGCCAAAGCTTTCTTT. This gives the protein CARSLPAAKAFF.

The chain is built from TRBV2 and TRBJ2-1, with 10 positions matching TRBD2. Germline CDR1 is SNHLY and CDR2 is FYNNEI. CDR3 length: 17 amino acids. V lost 4 bases and J lost 8; bases outside the gene matches: 14. The CDR3 bases are TGTGCCAGCAGTGGTTCTCTGAGCGGGGGGGGTCGAGATGAGCAGTTCTTC. It specifies CASSGSLSGGGRDEQFF.

The chain couples TRBV7-7 to TRBJ2-7; 8 nucleotides match TRBD1. V shed 5 bases and J 5 bases; nucleotides not matched to a gene: 11. This CDR3 contains 15 residues. CDR1 and CDR2 (germline): SSHAT, FNYEAQ (reference sequence). The CDR3 reads CASSASTGARNEQYF. CDR3 DNA: TGTGCCAGCAGCGCATCGACAGGGGCGAGGAACGAGCAGTACTTC.

This rearrangement joins TRBV7-9 to TRBJ2-7; 12 bases match TRBD2. The CDR3 spans 15 residues. The V gene end was trimmed by 10 bases and the J gene end by 1 base; junction bases not matched to a gene: 8. Germline CDR1 reads SEHNR; CDR2 reads FQNEAQ (reference sequence). The CDR3 reads CATFLTSGGSYEQYF. The CDR3 bases are TGTGCCACCTTTTTGACTAGCGGGGGATCCTACGAGCAGTACTTC.

This clone was seen a single time. V and J are TRBV13 and TRBJ2-3; tentative D call: TRBD1 (6 bases). Trimming stripped 6 bases from V and 2 bases from J, with 12 bases between. CDR3 length: 14 amino acids. Germline V gene data show CDR1 as PRHDT and CDR2 as FYEKMQ (reference sequence). The CDR3 spells CASRSGVNTDTQYF. Written as DNA, the CDR3 is TGTGCCAGCAGATCAGGGGTCAACACAGATACGCAGTATTTT.

V and J are TRBV6-4 and TRBJ1-6; the D is unclear. CDR3 length: 15 amino acids. Germline-derived CDR1 and CDR2 are MRHNA and SNTAGT. Trimming removed 4 bases at V and 0 bases at J, with 7 bases between. DNA of the CDR3: TGTGCCAGCAGTGTGTCGAGCTCCTATAATTCACCCCTCCACTTT. As protein: CASSVSSSYNSPLHF.

The chain links TRBV5-1 to TRBJ2-5, with D perhaps TRBD1 (5 bases). Germline V gives CDR1 SGHRS, CDR2 YFSETQ. This CDR3 has 15 amino acids. Trimming shortened V by 0 bases and J by 1 base, and 10 bases separated the two germline ends. The CDR3 is CASSLETEFQETQYF. CDR3 nucleotides: TGCGCCAGCAGCTTGGAGACAGAGTTCCAAGAGACCCAGTACTTC. Full variable domain (remainder filled in from reference TRBV5-1 and TRBJ2-5): KAGVTQTPRYLIKTRGQQVTLSCSPISGHRSVSWYQQTPGQGLQFLFEYFSETQRNKGNFPGRFSGRQFSNSRSEMNVSTLELGDSALYLCASSLETEFQETQYFGPGTRLLVL.

Concerning this clone: This may be a read error, as it is one base from a much larger clone. The J gene is TRBJ2-7, the V gene TRBV11-2; D ambiguous. This CDR3 comprises 12 residues. Deletions cut 4 bases from V and 0 bases from J, with 4 bases between. Germline values: CDR1 SGHAT, CDR2 FQNNGV. The DNA for the CDR3 is TGTGCCAGCAGCTCCAGCTCCTACGAGCAGTACTTC. It encodes CASSSSSYEQYF.

The chain is built from TRBV18 and TRBJ1-4, with D tentatively TRBD1 (6 bases). The CDR3 totals 15 residues. Germline CDR1 and CDR2: KGHSH and LQKENI. Trimming left V 4 bases short and J 8 bases short, with 17 bases between. The CDR3 DNA reads as TGTGCCAGCTCACAAGAAGGGGGTGCGTCGGAAAAACTGTTTTTT. This codes for CASSQEGGASEKLFF.

This chain links TRBV10-3 with TRBJ2-2; D is unresolved. CDR3 length: 17 amino acids. V was cut by 4 bases and J by 4 bases, with 19 bases left in between. Germline values: CDR1 ENHRY, CDR2 SYGVKD. CDR3: CAISGTEGRRLTGELFF. The CDR3 DNA reads TGTGCCATCAGTGGAACAGAAGGGCGGCGACTCACCGGGGAGCTGTTTTTT.

The table lists this clone with a few counts. The chain couples TRBV7-6 to TRBJ2-3; no clear D gene. Germline CDR1 is SGHVS and CDR2 is FNYEAQ. The CDR3 runs 12 residues. The V gene lost 3 bases and the J gene lost 1 base, with 2 bases spanning the gap. The CDR3 reads CASSLGTDTQYF. The DNA of the CDR3 is TGTGCCAGCAGCTTGGGCACAGATACGCAGTATTTT.

V gene TRBV9 combines with J gene TRBJ1-6, with TRBD1 matching over 10 bases. Germline CDR1 reads SGDLS; CDR2 reads YYNGEE. After removal of 3 bases from V and 10 bases from J, the junction contained 7 bases not matched to a gene. The CDR3 length is 15 residues. CDR3 sequence: CASSASGTGESPLHF. As DNA, the CDR3 is TGTGCCAGCAGCGCATCCGGGACAGGGGAATCACCCCTCCACTTT. Looking up the rest from reference TRBV9 and TRBJ1-6 gives the full variable domain: DSGVTQTPKHLITATGQRVTLRCSPRSGDLSVYWYQQSLDQGLQFLIQYYNGEERAKGNILERFSAQQFPDLHSELNLSSLELGDSALYFCASSASGTGESPLHFGNGTRLTVT.

As for this clone: Its ends do not fully match the called genes, so a read error is possible. This chain uses TRBV7-9 with TRBJ2-3; no reliable D call. The CDR3 has 13 residues. From germline, CDR1 is SEHNR and CDR2 FQNEAQ (reference sequence). In nucleotides, the CDR3 is TGTGCTAGCAGCTTAGGCCCCGCAGATACGCAGTATTTT. It translates to CASSLGPADTQYF.

The rearrangement joins TRBV10-3 to TRBJ2-7; D is undetermined. Germline V CDR1 and CDR2: ENHRY, SYGVKD. CDR3 length: 13 amino acids. Between the trimmed V and J ends, which lost 4 bases and 0 bases, there was a span of 7 bases. This CDR3 is CAISGTDSYEQYF. The DNA for the CDR3 is TGTGCCATCAGTGGGACGGACTCCTACGAGCAGTACTTC.

The chain is built from TRBV29-1 and TRBJ1-1; no clear D. Trimming took 5 bases from V and 1 from J, leaving 8 bases between them. Per the germline V gene, CDR1 is SQVTM and CDR2 is ANQGSEA. CDR3 size: 12 residues. Here the CDR3 DNA reads TGCAGCGTTCTGACACAGAACACTGAAGCTTTCTTT. It specifies CSVLTQNTEAFF.

Concerning this clone itself: At one boundary the junction diverges from the germline segment, which might be a read error. This chain links TRBV7-8 with TRBJ1-6, with unresolved D. Germline V gene lookup returns CDR1 SGHVS and CDR2 FQNEAQ. The CDR3 has 14 residues. As DNA, the CDR3 is TGTACCAGCAGGCGACCCGAGGGCAATTCACCCCTCCACTTT. Protein: CTSRRPEGNSPLHF.

The rearrangement uses TRBV27 and TRBJ2-1; TRBD2 aligns across 8 bases. V shed 5 bases, J shed 6 bases, and the junction held 9 bases outside the gene matches. Germline V gene data show CDR1 as MNHEY and CDR2 as SMNVEV (reference sequence). The CDR3 runs 15 residues. The CDR3: CASSILAGGINEQFF. The CDR3 coding sequence is TGTGCCAGCAGTATCCTCGCGGGGGGAATCAATGAGCAGTTCTTC.